This paragraph reports one T cell receptor beta chain. No cognate antigen has been identified for it. No base qualities exist here, and no much larger clone lies one base off it. The data belong to a study of tumor and adjacent non-tumor tissue in lung cancer (dated by TCRdb to about 2018). Study-wide context: By cancer type, the cohort comprised some 13 adenocarcinoma patients, 2 squamous cell carcinoma patients and 1 small cell lung cancer patient. Sequencing produced 100 million to 150 million productive TCRbeta reads in total, an average of approximately 4.1 million reads per sample. Among the approximately 15 patients, ages ranged from roughly 31 to 85 years, about 10 were men and 5 were women, and disease was TNM stage I to III. Bulk TCRbeta repertoires were compared between lung tumor tissue and matched distant non-tumor lung tissue obtained from about 16 lung cancer patients. TCRbeta CDR3 sequencing was performed on a few dozen paired specimens, with one tumor sample and one normal lung sample collected per patient.

RNA was isolated from bulk, unsorted tissue, and RNA quality was assessed with a NanoDrop ND-1000 and an Agilent 2100. The normal lung samples consisted of distant non-tumor tissue collected more than 3 cm from the tumor edge. All donors had newly diagnosed lung cancer, had not received prior chemotherapy, and were admitted for thoracic surgery in China between August and November 2014. Patients who had received previous radiotherapy or chemotherapy, or who had another concurrent cancer, were excluded from the study. Pieces of surgical tissue measuring roughly 1-2.3 cm3 were kept in RNAlater solution and stored at -80 degrees C until use. From its cysteine to its phenylalanine, the CDR3 spans 13 amino acids. Kept here is only the CDR3 DNA, which spans 39 bases and is read in frame from base 1. Deletion took 0 bases off V and 9 bases off J, with a span of 10 bases between the germline ends. The CDR1 and CDR2 encoded by the germline V gene are SGDLS and YYNGEE.

Results the study describes overall, beyond this receptor: The sequencing platform is not named in the methods, and unique molecular identifiers are not mentioned. The top 100 clones accounted for a significantly larger cumulative portion of the repertoire in normal lung than in tumor tissue. Because peripheral blood was not sequenced, blood TCRbeta repertoires in the lung cancer patients of the study were not examined. Only about 15 patients were included in the cohort, and the need for larger samples and more detailed clinical data was noted by the authors. TCR diversity was significantly higher in younger patients, and higher tumor TCR diversity was associated with shorter overall and disease-free survival. Significantly higher TCR diversity (inverse Simpson) was observed in tumor tissue than in normal lung tissue (431.37 vs 166.20, P = 0.0075, Mann-Whitney U test).

The receptor library was made with multiplex PCR. TCRdb records Illumina HiSeq 2500 as the sequencer. TCRbeta libraries were constructed through three rounds of nested PCR with primers (Table S4) according to protocols adapted from ARM-PCR. Before sequencing, PCR products of 200-500 bp were cut from the gel and purified using the QIAquick gel extraction kit. Per the source publication's procedure: Trimmomatic was used to clean the reads, FLASH was used to merge the reads into complete CDR3 sequences, and MiTCR was used to assign the reads to V(D)J germline segments. Clonal diversity was computed as the inverse Simpson's index with VDJtools. Productive reads were defined as in-frame sequences without a premature stop codon. In-frame beta chains were kept once TCRdb had trimmed the public reads at Q25 with fastp and called clones with MiXCR. CDR3 protein duplicates are merged, each entry listing the most common genes and DNA. Here the V and J calls rest on TCRdb's processing, not on the authors' analysis. The sample table records some 100,000 distinct CDR3 sequences; 80% of these occur just once. 30% of the sample comes from the top ten.

Sequenced input: distant non-tumor lung tissue. The sequence came from a man in his sixties with small cell lung cancer. The chain is assembled from TRBV9 and TRBJ2-1; the D gene assignment is ambiguous. The encoded CDR3 is CASSVDLYGEQFF. DNA sequence: TGTGCCAGCAGCGTAGACTTGTACGGTGAGCAGTTCTTC.